This is a list of T cell receptor beta chains from one sample in a study of cytomegalovirus exposure and HLA in healthy donors. Clones were sequenced by immunoSEQ multiplex PCR, and TCRdb holds only the in-frame ones, with some missing. The listing contains approximately 72,000 clones. Material for sequencing was PBMCs. Receptors were obtained from a man in his forties or fifties in good health and CMV-seronegative. CDR3s include the opening cysteine and the closing phenylalanine or tryptophan. The D gene is left open where the match is weak.

TRBV30	TRBJ2-1	11	NA	TGTGCCTGGAGTGTCCGGGATGAGCAGTTCTTC	CAWSVRDEQFF
TRBV7-8	TRBJ2-5	16	TRBD2	TGTGCCAGCAGCTTAGGGCTAGCGGGGTCTAGGGAGACCCAGTACTTC	CASSLGLAGSRETQYF
TRBV5-1	TRBJ1-4	14	NA	TGCGCCAGCAGCTTGGACAGGAAGGGTGAAAAACTGTTTTTT	CASSLDRKGEKLFF
TRBV15	TRBJ2-7	15	TRBD1	TGTGCCACCAGCACCGTCAGGGACAGGGGCGACGAGCAGTACTTC	CATSTVRDRGDEQYF
TRBV5-1	TRBJ2-7	14	NA	TGCGCCAGCAGCTTTCGGGGGGCCACCTACGAGCAGTACTTC	CASSFRGATYEQYF
TRBV18	TRBJ2-4	14	NA	TGTGCCAGCTCACCGTTTGACAGCAAAAACATTCAGTACTTC	CASSPFDSKNIQYF
TRBV2	TRBJ1-2	17	TRBD1	TGTGCCAGCACCGAAAACCTAAGGACAGGGGGCTTCTATGGCTACACCTTC	CASTENLRTGGFYGYTF
TRBV4-1	TRBJ1-2	14	NA	TGCGCCAGCAGCCAAGATCCCGCTAACTATGGCTACACCTTC	CASSQDPANYGYTF
TRBV4-1	TRBJ2-7	14	NA	TGCGCCAGCAGCCAAGATAGTCAGGGCTACGAGCAGTACTTC	CASSQDSQGYEQYF
TRBV5-6	TRBJ2-3	15	NA	TGTGCCAGCAGCTTGGGACTATCCACCCGTGATACGCAGTATTTT	CASSLGLSTRDTQYF
TRBV7-8	TRBJ2-1	14	NA	TGTGCCAGCAGCTTAGGCCGCTCAGGAAATGAGCAGTTCTTC	CASSLGRSGNEQFF
TRBV2	TRBJ2-5	15	NA	TGTGCCAGCAGTGATTGGGACACTTCCCAGGAGACCCAGTACTTC	CASSDWDTSQETQYF
TRBV27	TRBJ2-7	17	TRBD2	TGTGCCAGCAGTCCTCAACGGACTAGCGGGGGGGCTTACGAGCAGTACTTC	CASSPQRTSGGAYEQYF
TRBV9	TRBJ2-1	13	TRBD2	TGTGCCAGCAGCAAGGGACTAGCCAATGAGCAGTTCTTC	CASSKGLANEQFF
TRBV5-8	TRBJ1-5	15	NA	TGTGCCAGCACGGGAAATGGGGTTTTCAATCAGCCCCAGCATTTT	CASTGNGVFNQPQHF
TRBV19	TRBJ1-2	15	NA	TGTGCCAGTAGTATCCCCATTGGACAGCACTATGGCTACACCTTC	CASSIPIGQHYGYTF
TRBV5-8	TRBJ1-5	14	NA	TGTGCCAGCAGCTTGGGGGCATACGAACAGCCCCAGCATTTT	CASSLGAYEQPQHF